These T cell receptor beta chains were read from a single sample in a study of cytomegalovirus exposure and HLA in healthy donors. The repertoire was sequenced with immunoSEQ multiplex PCR; TCRdb's copy has only in-frame clones and lacks some. The table lists 150,000 to 200,000 clones, 85% of them singletons. Sequencing was carried out using PBMCs. Source of these receptors: a man aged 18 to 29 in good health and CMV-seropositive. The CDR3 runs from the conserved cysteine through the conserved F or W. D genes are given only for firm matches. Clone size, where shown, is once, few, many, or a class for clones that have expanded.

TRBJ1-5	TRBV6-4	.	few	TGTGCCAGCAGTGAGGAGGCATCGGCTGGTCAGCCCCAGCATTTT	CASSEEASAGQPQHF
TRBJ2-7	TRBV10-3	.	.	TGTGCCATCAGTACAGGTGCCTCCTCCTACGAGCAGTACTTC	CAISTGASSYEQYF
TRBJ2-3	TRBV6-4	TRBD2	.	TGTGCCAGCAGTGCCGGGACTAGCGGGAGCACAGATACGCAGTATTTT	CASSAGTSGSTDTQYF
TRBJ2-1	TRBV9	TRBD2	.	TGTGCCAGCAGCGTAGCCCCGACCCCGGGAGGCAATGAGCAGTTCTTC	CASSVAPTPGGNEQFF
TRBJ2-1	TRBV5-1	.	.	TGCGCCAGCAGCTTGCAAACCGGGTACAATGAGCAGTTCTTC	CASSLQTGYNEQFF
TRBJ1-2	TRBV7-2	TRBD1	.	TGTGCCAGCAGCTTAGGAGGGACAGGGGTTCCTCTATCGGCCGGCTACACCTTC	CASSLGGTGVPLSAGYTF
TRBJ2-1	TRBV19	TRBD1	.	TGTGCCAGTAGGGACAGGGCGACCTACAATGAGCAGTTCTTC	CASRDRATYNEQFF
TRBJ1-2	TRBV15	.	.	TGTGCCACCAGCAGAGATCTAGCAGAAACTCATGGCTACACCTTC	CATSRDLAETHGYTF
TRBJ2-7	TRBV5-1	.	.	TGCGCCAGCAGCCCGGTCGGGAAAACCTACGAGCAGTACTTC	CASSPVGKTYEQYF
TRBJ1-5	TRBV28	.	.	TGTGCCAGCAGTCCCGGCCCGAGCGTCAGTTATAGCAATCAGCCCCAGCATTTT	CASSPGPSVSYSNQPQHF
TRBJ2-7	TRBV28	.	.	TGTGCCACGCAGGGATCCTCCTACGAGCAGTACTTC	CATQGSSYEQYF
TRBJ2-1	TRBV27	TRBD2	.	TGTGCCAGCAGTTTCTTTGCGGGAGCCAGCGGGGTTCACAATGAGCAGTTCTTC	CASSFFAGASGVHNEQFF
TRBJ1-5	TRBV12-5	TRBD1	.	TGTGCTAGTGGTTCGGGGACAGGGGGTTTCGTACAGCCCCAGCATTTT	CASGSGTGGFVQPQHF
TRBJ2-2	TRBV30	TRBD2	.	TGTGCCTGGGAGCGGGGGCCCGGGGAGCTGTTTTTT	CAWERGPGELFF
TRBJ1-3	TRBV5-6	TRBD1	.	TGTGCCAGCAGTCTGCAGGGGGCGGGGGACACCATATATTTT	CASSLQGAGDTIYF
TRBJ2-2	TRBV2	TRBD2	many	TGTGCCAGCAGTGAAGCGGGCGGGGGGGTCCTCACCGGGGAGCTGTTTTTT	CASSEAGGGVLTGELFF
TRBJ1-2	TRBV6-6	TRBD1	.	TGTGCCAGCAGTAATTCACAGGGGAACGGCTACACCTTC	CASSNSQGNGYTF
TRBJ2-7	TRBV5-5	.	.	TGTGCCAGCAGCCCGGAAGAAACAGGGACCTACGAGCAGTACTTC	CASSPEETGTYEQYF
TRBJ1-3	TRBV10-2	.	once	TGCGCCACCTCCGCTGCGAGCAACACCATATATTTT	CATSAASNTIYF
TRBJ2-2	TRBV11-2	TRBD2	.	TGTGCCAGCAGCTTAAAGCGGGTCGGGGGGTACACCGGGGAGCTGTTTTTT	CASSLKRVGGYTGELFF
TRBJ2-7	TRBV28	.	few	TGTGCCAGCAGTTCAACTAGCCCCTACGAGCAGTACTTC	CASSSTSPYEQYF
TRBJ2-2	TRBV9	.	.	TGTGCCAGCAGCCCCCGAGAAGCGGAGAACACCGGGGAGCTGTTTTTT	CASSPREAENTGELFF
TRBJ2-3	TRBV13	TRBD2	.	TGTGCCAGCAGCAGCCCGGGACTAGCGGTAAAAGATACGCAGTATTTT	CASSSPGLAVKDTQYF
TRBJ2-7	TRBV19	.	.	TGTGCCAGTAGTACTAGCGCGAGCTCCTACGAGCAGTACTTC	CASSTSASSYEQYF
TRBJ2-7	TRBV11-3	.	once	TGTGCCAGCAGCCCCCGGAGCTCCTACGAGCAGTACTTC	CASSPRSSYEQYF
TRBJ1-5	TRBV2	TRBD1	.	TGTGCCAGCTCCCTCAGGGGGGATCAGCCCCAGCATTTT	CASSLRGDQPQHF
TRBJ2-1	TRBV9	.	.	TGTGCCAGCAGCGTAGAGGGGGAGGGTGAGCAGTTCTTC	CASSVEGEGEQFF
TRBJ2-6	TRBV10-3	TRBD2	.	TGTGCCATCAAGCGGGGTGCTGGGGCCAACGTCCTGACTTTC	CAIKRGAGANVLTF
TRBJ1-1	TRBV6-6	.	few	TGTGCCAGCCTTAGCACTGAAGCTTTCTTT	CASLSTEAFF
TRBJ1-2	TRBV5-4	TRBD1	few	TGTGCCAGCAGTCGGACAGGGAACTATGGCTACACCTTC	CASSRTGNYGYTF
TRBJ1-5	TRBV28	.	few	TGTGCCAGCAGTTTCAGGGGAAGCAATCAGCCCCAGCATTTT	CASSFRGSNQPQHF
TRBJ2-2	TRBV19	.	.	TGTGCCAGTAGTGGGCAGAACACCGGGGAGCTGTTTTTT	CASSGQNTGELFF
TRBJ2-1	TRBV7-3	TRBD2	.	TGTGCCAGCGGCCCGGGGGGGAGCTCCTACAATGAGCAGTTCTTC	CASGPGGSSYNEQFF
TRBJ1-4	TRBV19	.	.	TGTGCCAGTAGCCCTACCCTAAGGGAGCCCCGCCGCATCGCAACTAATGAAAAACTGTTTTTT	CASSPTLREPRRIATNEKLFF
TRBJ2-5	TRBV27	.	.	TGTGCCAGCAGTTATGGGAGTGGCTTTGGGACCCAGTACTTC	CASSYGSGFGTQYF
TRBJ2-7	TRBV27	.	.	TGTGCCAGCAGTCAAAGCTCGTTGGTGGAGCAGTACTTC	CASSQSSLVEQYF
TRBJ2-2	TRBV28	TRBD1	.	TGTGCCAGCATTACGACAGGGGCAAACACCGGGGAGCTGTTTTTT	CASITTGANTGELFF
TRBJ2-5	TRBV9	TRBD2	.	TGTGCCAGCAGCCCCCGCCGGGGGGGACAATTCCAAGAGACCCAGTACTTC	CASSPRRGGQFQETQYF
TRBJ1-2	TRBV28	.	.	TGTGCCAGCAGTTTCGCCGCGGGGGGCTATGGCTACACCTTC	CASSFAAGGYGYTF